These 6 T cell receptor beta chains were sequenced from one sample in a study of identical twins. Each CDR3 protein is one row after TCRdb ran MiXCR on the 5' RACE reads. Of hundreds of thousands of distinct CDR3 sequences in the sample, around 20% are singletons; the top ten hold more than 4%. A further study also used this sample, focusing on T cells expressing NK-cell markers.

Sequencing was done on a sample of PBMCs. The receptors were gathered from a woman aged 18-29 years in good health.

The rearrangement joins TRBV5-1 to TRBJ2-7, with TRBD1 as a possible D gene (6 bases). The CDR3 is 15 residues long. Germline CDR1 and CDR2: SGHRS and YFSETQ. Between the trimmed V and J ends, which lost 5 bases and 0 bases, there was a span of 15 bases. The CDR3 sequence: CASRDMRQDSYEQYF. The CDR3 DNA is TGCGCCAGCAGAGATATGAGACAGGACTCCTACGAGCAGTACTTC.

This clonotype was detected many times. V usage is TRBV2 and J usage is TRBJ1-1; D ambiguous. In germline, CDR1 is SNHLY, CDR2 FYNNEI. The CDR3 has 13 amino acids. The V end lost 7 bases, the J end lost 2 bases, and 11 bases lay between the germline ends. The CDR3 protein is CASKGQPNTEAFF. CDR3 DNA sequence: TGTGCCAGCAAAGGGCAGCCTAACACTGAAGCTTTCTTT.

This clonotype was seen repeatedly, ten times or more. The genes are TRBV2 and TRBJ1-2, with unresolved D. CDR1 is SNHLY and CDR2 is FYNNEI in the germline V gene. This CDR3 contains 16 residues. V was cut by 3 bases and J by 5 bases, with 19 bases left in between. CDR3 region: CASSDLDGSKLYGYTF. CDR3 nucleotide sequence: TGTGCCAGCAGTGACCTGGACGGATCAAAACTATATGGCTACACCTTC.

This clonotype was recorded a few times. The chain uses TRBV5-1 and TRBJ2-5, with D perhaps TRBD1 or TRBD2 (5 bases each). Trimming took 2 bases from V and 2 from J, leaving 10 bases between them. Germline V gives CDR1 SGHRS, CDR2 YFSETQ. The CDR3 runs to 14 residues. This CDR3 reads CASSFGAPQETQYF. Here the CDR3 DNA reads TGCGCCAGCAGCTTCGGGGCACCTCAAGAGACCCAGTACTTC. Full variable domain (remainder filled in from reference TRBV5-1 and TRBJ2-5): KAGVTQTPRYLIKTRGQQVTLSCSPISGHRSVSWYQQTPGQGLQFLFEYFSETQRNKGNFPGRFSGRQFSNSRSEMNVSTLELGDSALYLCASSFGAPQETQYFGPGTRLLVL.

This clonotype was observed a few times. As DNA, the CDR3 is TGTGCCAGCAGTTATCCGGGACACCACATAACTAACTATGGCTACACCTTC. Its protein product is CASSYPGHHITNYGYTF. The V gene is TRBV6-5, the J gene TRBJ1-2; a weak D match, TRBD1 (6 bases). With 3 bases removed from V and 0 bases from J, the gap between germline ends came to 17 bases. This CDR3 spans 17 amino acids. Looked up from germline, CDR1 is MNHEY and CDR2 is SVGAGI.

Ten or more counts support this clonotype. The CDR3 sequence: CAIRPGETYEQYF. DNA for the CDR3: TGTGCCATCAGACCAGGGGAAACCTACGAGCAGTACTTC. The chain has TRBV10-3 and TRBJ2-7, with TRBD1 as a possible D gene (6 bases). V shed 6 bases and J shed 2 bases, with 11 bases lying between them. The CDR3 sequence is 13 residues long. Germline lookup yields CDR1 ENHRY and CDR2 SYGVKD.